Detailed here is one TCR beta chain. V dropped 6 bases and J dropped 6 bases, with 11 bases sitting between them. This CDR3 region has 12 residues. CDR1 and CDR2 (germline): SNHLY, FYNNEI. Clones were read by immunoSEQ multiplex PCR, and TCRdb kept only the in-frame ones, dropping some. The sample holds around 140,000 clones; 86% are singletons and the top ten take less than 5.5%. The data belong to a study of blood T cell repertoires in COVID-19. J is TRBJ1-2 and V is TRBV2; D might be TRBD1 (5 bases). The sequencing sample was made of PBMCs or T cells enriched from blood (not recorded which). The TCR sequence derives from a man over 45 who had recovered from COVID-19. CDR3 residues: CASSRDYDGYTF. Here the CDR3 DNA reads TGTGCCAGCAGCCGGGACTATGATGGCTACACCTTC. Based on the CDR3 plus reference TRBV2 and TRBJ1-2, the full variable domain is EPEVTQTPSHQVTQMGQEVILRCVPISNHLYFYWYRQILGQKVEFLVSFYNNEISEKSEIFDDQFSVERPDGSNFTLKIRSTKLEDSAMYFCASSRDYDGYTFGSGTRLTVV.